Shown below are 3 T cell receptor beta chains from a single sample sequenced in a study of identical twins. TCRdb passed the 5' RACE reads through MiXCR, listing each CDR3 protein once. This table has roughly 240,000 distinct CDR3 sequences, about 7.5% appearing once. Another study also made use of these data, one on yellow fever vaccine responses in identical twins.

Sequencing used CD8+ T cells sorted from blood. These receptors all stem from a woman aged 18-29 years in good health.

This clonotype was observed at least ten times. The chain recombines TRBV3-1 with TRBJ2-1; D may be TRBD1 or TRBD2 (5 bases each). CDR3 size: 13 residues. Germline V gene lookup returns CDR1 LGHDT and CDR2 YNNKEL (reference sequence). V gave up 0 bases and J gave up 10 bases, with 10 bases separating them. In nucleotides, the CDR3 is TGTGCCAGCAGCCAAGATGAGGGGATAGAGCAGTTCTTC. Encoded protein: CASSQDEGIEQFF.

This clonotype was seen at least ten times. This rearrangement joins TRBV27 to TRBJ1-5, with D hard to call. V was trimmed by 4 bases and J by 9 bases, leaving 13 bases between them. Germline CDR1 and CDR2: MNHEY and SMNVEV (reference sequence). This CDR3 spans 13 amino acids. The CDR3 protein is CASSYRLGRPQHF. For the CDR3, the DNA is TGTGCCAGCAGTTACCGGTTAGGTCGGCCCCAGCATTTT.

This clonotype was detected only a few times. The chain joins TRBV7-2 to TRBJ1-6; TRBD1 agrees at 9 bases. Trimming at V came to 6 bases and at J to 8 bases, leaving 5 bases not matched to a gene. The V gene's germline CDR1 is SGHTA and CDR2 FQGNSA. CDR3 size: 14 residues. The DNA of the CDR3 is TGTGCCAGCAGACCGACAGGGGGTTATTCACCCCTCCACTTT. It encodes CASRPTGGYSPLHF.